This T cell receptor beta chain came from a study of PD-L1 blockade in urothelial cancer. Study background: Blood analysis was done at 3 weeks (second dose) and 6 weeks after treatment began.

The templates were synthetic TCR analogs, and they were spiked into each PCR. Produced via immunoSEQ multiplex PCR; TCRdb's table is partial and in-frame only. Of approximately 110,000 clones in the sample, under 85% were seen once. Trimming took 1 base from V and 4 from J, leaving 8 bases between them. From germline, CDR1 is SGDLS and CDR2 YYNGEE. The CDR3 has 13 residues. The sequences come from PBMCs, collected around atezolizumab (anti-PD-L1) treatment. This receptor was taken from a man aged 50-59 years with urothelial cancer. The chain couples TRBV9 to TRBJ2-5; possible D gene TRBD2, 5 bases. The DNA of the CDR3 is TGTGCCAGCAGCGTACCGGGGTCAGAGACCCAGTACTTC. It translates to CASSVPGSETQYF. Combining the CDR3 with reference TRBV9 and TRBJ2-5 gives the whole variable domain DSGVTQTPKHLITATGQRVTLRCSPRSGDLSVYWYQQSLDQGLQFLIQYYNGEERAKGNILERFSAQQFPDLHSELNLSSLELGDSALYFCASSVPGSETQYFGPGTRLLVL.